Sequencing of this TCR beta chain was carried out in a study of T cell responses to AZD1222 COVID-19 vaccine. Only in-frame clones appear in the TCRdb table, and some are missing; sequencing was by immunoSEQ multiplex PCR. Of roughly 140,000 clones in the sample, around 88% were seen once. The receptor's source is an adult in good health. The sample consisted of peripheral blood, taken on day 0 of MenACWY control vaccination.

CDR3 in amino acids: CASSEYPNSFYGYTF. Here the CDR3 DNA reads TGTGCCAGCAGTGAATACCCAAACAGCTTCTATGGCTACACCTTC. This rearrangement joins TRBV2 to TRBJ1-2; D is ambiguous. V shed 2 bases and J shed 4 bases, with 14 bases lying between them. Germline CDR1 SNHLY, CDR2 FYNNEI. This CDR3 is built from 15 residues.